The TCR beta chain described here comes from a study of blood T cell repertoires in COVID-19. Whole-study context: Spain, Italy and the United States supplied samples that represented acute and convalescent COVID-19. T cells, B-cell-depleted T cells, or PBMCs provided the cDNA or gDNA that served as material.

With 6 bases removed from V and 2 bases from J, the gap between germline ends came to 13 bases. The CDR3 loop spans 14 amino acids. CDR1 and CDR2 (germline): MNHEY, SVGEGT. In the original processing: Reference gene primer amplification yielded estimated nucleated cell counts. Measured with immunoSEQ multiplex PCR; TCRdb has only the in-frame clones, and not every one. Clonal size and the V and J genes are those of that table, whereas D and trimming came from the DNA. The top ten clones hold under 9.5% of a sample with about 25,000 clones, roughly nine tenths of them seen once. V and J are TRBV6-2 or TRBV6-3 and TRBJ1-2; TRBD1 might be the D (5 bases). The receptor's source is a human donor with active COVID-19. The donor label of this sample is uncertain. The sample consisted of peripheral blood. This CDR3 is CASSPLGQNYGYTF. DNA for the CDR3: TGTGCCAGCAGCCCCCTCGGACAAAACTATGGCTACACCTTC.